The rows below give T cell receptor beta chains drawn from one sample of a study of T cells in localized non-small cell lung cancer. Clones were sequenced by immunoSEQ multiplex PCR, and TCRdb holds only the in-frame ones, with some missing. The table has around 2,900 clones, roughly 25% seen once. The source was lung tumor tissue, collected before any cancer treatment. The receptors were gathered from a man between 35 and 75 years old with stage III lung adenocarcinoma. Both conserved end residues are part of each CDR3. The D gene is left open where the match is weak. The listing skips clone size in some rows; elsewhere it reads once, few, many or a size class.

13,TRBV28,.,TRBJ2-7,.,CASSPSIPYEQYF,TGTGCCAGCAGCCCATCTATTCCCTACGAGCAGTACTTC
13,TRBV6-8,.,TRBJ1-6,.,CATATGYNSPLHF,TGTGCCACCGCGACAGGTTACAATTCACCCCTCCACTTT
12,TRBV29-1,.,TRBJ2-7,.,CSVIYGNYEQYF,TGCAGCGTTATTTACGGAAACTACGAGCAGTACTTC
13,TRBV28,.,TRBJ1-2,.,CASSLGQSIGYTF,TGTGCCAGCAGTTTAGGGCAGTCAATAGGCTACACCTTC
16,TRBV19,TRBD1,TRBJ1-4,few,CASSMGQRMINEKLFF,TGTGCCAGTAGTATGGGACAGCGGATGATTAATGAAAAACTGTTTTTT
16,TRBV6-8,TRBD1,TRBJ2-3,.,CATSPGDRTSTDTQYF,TGTGCCACCTCACCAGGGGACAGAACTAGCACAGATACGCAGTATTTT
14,TRBV11-3,TRBD1,TRBJ2-5,many,CASGKQGVYGTQYF,TGTGCCAGCGGAAAACAGGGGGTATATGGGACCCAGTACTTC
16,TRBV15,.,TRBJ2-3,.,CATSTSYGGRTDTQYF,TGTGCCACCAGCACATCCTACGGGGGACGCACAGATACGCAGTATTTT
15,TRBV2,.,TRBJ2-7,.,CASSADSVTTYEQYF,TGTGCCAGCAGTGCCGACAGCGTTACTACCTACGAGCAGTACTTC
16,TRBV5-1,TRBD1,TRBJ2-7,.,CASSHQGTGGVYEQYF,TGCGCCAGCAGCCACCAGGGGACAGGGGGCGTCTACGAGCAGTACTTC
13,TRBV6-8,TRBD2,TRBJ2-3,few,CASRVAGGDTQYF,TGTGCCAGCAGGGTAGCGGGGGGAGATACGCAGTATTTT
14,TRBV30,.,TRBJ1-5,few,CAWSDALANQPQHF,TGTGCCTGGAGTGACGCGCTTGCTAATCAGCCCCAGCATTTT
15,TRBV19,TRBD1,TRBJ2-1,.,CASSVTGGDYNEQFF,TGTGCCAGTAGTGTGACAGGGGGGGACTACAATGAGCAGTTCTTC
15,TRBV11-3,.,TRBJ2-5,.,CASSSWGAAAETQYF,TGTGCCAGCAGCTCGTGGGGCGCAGCAGCAGAGACCCAGTACTTC
14,TRBV11-3,TRBD1,TRBJ1-1,medium-sized,CASSGTAVNTEAFF,TGTGCCAGCAGCGGGACAGCAGTGAACACTGAAGCTTTCTTT
13,TRBV28,.,TRBJ1-2,.,CASKYDNNYGYTF,TGTGCCAGCAAGTATGACAACAACTATGGCTACACCTTC
15,TRBV18,.,TRBJ2-5,.,CASSGGRAMQETQYF,TGTGCCAGCTCAGGTGGCAGGGCTATGCAAGAGACCCAGTACTTC
15,TRBV9,.,TRBJ1-6,few,CASSVGGSYNSPLHF,TGTGCCAGCAGCGTAGGGGGCTCCTATAATTCACCCCTCCACTTT
15,TRBV6-8,TRBD1,TRBJ2-1,.,CASSWGGQGFGEQFF,TGTGCCAGCAGTTGGGGGGGACAGGGCTTTGGCGAGCAGTTCTTC
15,TRBV11-3,TRBD1,TRBJ2-1,few,CASTLRGQGLNEQFF,TGTGCCAGCACCTTGAGGGGACAGGGTTTGAATGAGCAGTTCTTC
16,TRBV11-3,TRBD2,TRBJ2-3,few,CASSLIGTSFTDTQYF,TGTGCCAGCAGCTTAATAGGGACTAGCTTCACAGATACGCAGTATTTT
13,TRBV7-2,.,TRBJ1-1,few,CAGNRDPNTEAFF,TGTGCCGGTAACCGGGATCCCAACACTGAAGCTTTCTTT
13,TRBV19,.,TRBJ1-1,.,CASSMKGSTEAFF,TGTGCCAGTAGTATGAAGGGATCCACTGAAGCTTTCTTT
14,TRBV11-1,.,TRBJ1-5,.,CASSPGGGNQPQHF,TGTGCCAGCAGCCCCGGAGGGGGAAATCAGCCCCAGCATTTT
15,TRBV11-3,.,TRBJ1-2,medium-sized,CASSFSLQRKDGYTF,TGTGCCAGCAGTTTTTCCCTACAACGGAAGGATGGCTACACCTTC
15,TRBV6-8,.,TRBJ1-2,.,CASSYSNAGSYGYTF,TGTGCCAGCAGTTACTCGAATGCGGGATCCTATGGCTACACCTTC
15,TRBV28,.,TRBJ2-7,.,CASSLIEWGSYEQYF,TGTGCCAGCAGTTTAATTGAATGGGGCTCCTACGAGCAGTACTTC
14,TRBV7-7,.,TRBJ2-5,.,CASSMDRIQETQYF,TGTGCCAGCAGTATGGACAGAATCCAAGAGACCCAGTACTTC
16,TRBV6-8,TRBD2,TRBJ2-3,few,CASSYSFRTSIDTQYF,TGTGCCAGCAGTTACTCCTTTCGGACTAGTATTGATACGCAGTATTTT
15,TRBV11-3,.,TRBJ1-3,few,CASSLEGYSGNTIYF,TGTGCCAGCAGCTTAGAAGGGTACTCTGGAAACACCATATATTTT
14,TRBV11-3,TRBD1,TRBJ1-4,few,CASSRTGGNEKLFF,TGTGCCAGCAGTCGGACAGGGGGAAATGAAAAACTGTTTTTT
12,TRBV28,.,TRBJ2-5,few,CASSLLIGTQYF,TGTGCCAGCAGTTTATTGATCGGGACCCAGTACTTC
14,TRBV11-3,.,TRBJ1-3,few,CASSFDFSGNTIYF,TGTGCCAGCAGCTTTGACTTCTCTGGAAACACCATATATTTT
14,TRBV11-3,.,TRBJ2-1,once,CASRGSISYNEQFF,TGTGCCAGCAGGGGATCAATATCCTACAATGAGCAGTTCTTC
15,TRBV11-3,.,TRBJ1-1,few,CASSFIRGLNTEAFF,TGTGCCAGCAGCTTTATTCGGGGACTGAACACTGAAGCTTTCTTT
13,TRBV9,.,TRBJ2-1,few,CASSVGAHNEQFF,TGTGCCAGCAGCGTGGGCGCACACAATGAGCAGTTCTTC
15,TRBV6-8,.,TRBJ2-2,.,CASDSTRGYTGELFF,TGTGCCAGCGATTCGACTAGGGGGTACACCGGGGAGCTGTTTTTT
13,TRBV28,TRBD2,TRBJ2-5,few,CASRASGQETQYF,TGTGCCAGCAGAGCTAGCGGCCAAGAGACCCAGTACTTC
14,TRBV15,.,TRBJ2-5,.,CATSSGDSPETQYF,TGTGCCACCAGCAGCGGAGACAGTCCGGAGACCCAGTACTTC
16,TRBV6-8,.,TRBJ1-6,medium-sized,CASSYLGGAYNSPLHF,TGTGCCAGCAGTTACCTAGGGGGAGCCTATAATTCACCCCTCCACTTT
13,TRBV6-8,.,TRBJ2-7,medium-sized,CASSFSNTYEQYF,TGTGCCAGCAGTTTCTCTAATACCTACGAGCAGTACTTC
14,TRBV28,.,TRBJ1-2,.,CASSLIEGPDGYTF,TGTGCCAGCAGTTTAATCGAGGGTCCGGATGGCTACACCTTC
13,TRBV25-1,.,TRBJ2-4,.,CASSDSSKNIQYF,TGTGCCAGCAGTGATTCTAGCAAAAACATTCAGTACTTC
14,TRBV11-3,.,TRBJ2-7,large,CASSSIQGFTEQYF,TGTGCCAGCAGTTCTATTCAGGGGTTCACCGAGCAGTACTTC